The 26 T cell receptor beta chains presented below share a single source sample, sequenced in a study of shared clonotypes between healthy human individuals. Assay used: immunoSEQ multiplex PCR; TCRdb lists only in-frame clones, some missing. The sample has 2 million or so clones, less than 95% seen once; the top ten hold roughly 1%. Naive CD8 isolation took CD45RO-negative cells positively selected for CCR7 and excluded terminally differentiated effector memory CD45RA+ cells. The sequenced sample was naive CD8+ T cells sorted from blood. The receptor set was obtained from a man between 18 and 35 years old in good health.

The CDR3 is CASSPAGTGTYEQYF. The CDR3 bases are TGTGCCAGTAGCCCCGCTGGGACAGGGACCTACGAGCAGTACTTC. V gene TRBV19 combines with J gene TRBJ2-7; 9 bases align to TRBD1. J gave up 2 bases and V 6 bases, and 8 bases lay outside the gene matches. The CDR3 totals 15 residues. In germline, CDR1 is LNHDA, CDR2 SQIVND (reference sequence).

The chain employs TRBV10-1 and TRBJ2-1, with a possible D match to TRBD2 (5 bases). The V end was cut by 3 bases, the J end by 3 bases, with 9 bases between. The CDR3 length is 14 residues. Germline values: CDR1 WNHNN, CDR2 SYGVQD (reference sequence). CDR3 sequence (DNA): TGCGCCAGCAGTGATCCGGGGAACTACAATGAGCAGTTCTTC. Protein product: CASSDPGNYNEQFF.

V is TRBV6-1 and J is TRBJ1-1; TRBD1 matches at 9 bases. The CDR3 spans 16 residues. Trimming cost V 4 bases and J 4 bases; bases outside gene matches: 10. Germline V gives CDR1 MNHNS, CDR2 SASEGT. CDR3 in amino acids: CASSALTGGAGTEAFF. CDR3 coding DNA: TGTGCCAGCAGTGCCCTTACAGGGGGCGCAGGCACTGAAGCTTTCTTT.

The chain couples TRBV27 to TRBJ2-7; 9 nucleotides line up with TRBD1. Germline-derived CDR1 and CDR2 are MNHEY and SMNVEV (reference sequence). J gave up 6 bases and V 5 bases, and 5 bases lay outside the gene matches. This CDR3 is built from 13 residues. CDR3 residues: CASSPWTGVEQYF. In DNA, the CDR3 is TGTGCCAGCAGTCCCTGGACAGGGGTCGAGCAGTACTTC.

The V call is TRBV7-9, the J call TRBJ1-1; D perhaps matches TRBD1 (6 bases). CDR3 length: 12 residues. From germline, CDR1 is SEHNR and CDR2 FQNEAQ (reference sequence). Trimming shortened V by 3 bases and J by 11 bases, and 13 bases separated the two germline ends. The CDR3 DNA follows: TGTGCCAGCAGCTTTGGGGGCTGGGTCGCTTTCTTT. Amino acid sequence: CASSFGGWVAFF. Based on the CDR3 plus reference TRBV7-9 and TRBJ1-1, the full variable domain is DTGVSQNPRHKITKRGQNVTFRCDPISEHNRLYWYRQTLGQGPEFLTYFQNEAQLEKSRLLSDRFSAERPKGSFSTLEIQRTEQGDSAMYLCASSFGGWVAFFGQGTRLTVV.

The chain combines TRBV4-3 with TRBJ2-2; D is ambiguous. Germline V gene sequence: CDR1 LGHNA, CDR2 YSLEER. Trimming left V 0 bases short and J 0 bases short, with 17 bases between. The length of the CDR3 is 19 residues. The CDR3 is CASSQEAPIFEANTGELFF. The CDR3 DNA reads TGCGCCAGCAGCCAAGAGGCCCCGATTTTTGAAGCGAACACCGGGGAGCTGTTTTTT.

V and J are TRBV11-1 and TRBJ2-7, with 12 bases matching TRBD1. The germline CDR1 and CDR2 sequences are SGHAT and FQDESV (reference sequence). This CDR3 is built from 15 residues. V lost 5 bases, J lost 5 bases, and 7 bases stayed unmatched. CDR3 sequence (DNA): TGTGCCAGCAGCCCGGGACAGGGGGCCTTTCACGAGCAGTACTTC. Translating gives CASSPGQGAFHEQYF. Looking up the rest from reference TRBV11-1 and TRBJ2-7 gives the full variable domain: EAEVAQSPRYKITEKSQAVAFWCDPISGHATLYWYRQILGQGPELLVQFQDESVVDDSQLPKDRFSAERLKGVDSTLKIQPAELGDSAMYLCASSPGQGAFHEQYFGPGTRLTVT.

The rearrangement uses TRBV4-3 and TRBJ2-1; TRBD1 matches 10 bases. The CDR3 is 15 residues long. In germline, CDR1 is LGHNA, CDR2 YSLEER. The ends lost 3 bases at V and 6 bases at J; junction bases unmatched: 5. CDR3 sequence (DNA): TGCGCCAGCAGCCACGGGACAGGGGTTGGCAATGAGCAGTTCTTC. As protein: CASSHGTGVGNEQFF.

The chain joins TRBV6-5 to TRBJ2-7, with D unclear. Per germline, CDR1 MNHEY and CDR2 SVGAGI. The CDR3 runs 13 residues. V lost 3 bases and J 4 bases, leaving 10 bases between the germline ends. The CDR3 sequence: CASSYEAGYEQYF. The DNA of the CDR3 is TGTGCCAGCAGTTATGAGGCAGGATACGAGCAGTACTTC.

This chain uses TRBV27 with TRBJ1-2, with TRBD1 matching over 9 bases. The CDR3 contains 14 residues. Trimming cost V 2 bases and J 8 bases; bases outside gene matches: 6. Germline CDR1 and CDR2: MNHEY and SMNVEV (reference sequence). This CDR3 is CASSLQQGAEGYTF. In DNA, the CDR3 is TGTGCCAGCAGTTTACAACAGGGGGCGGAAGGCTACACCTTC.

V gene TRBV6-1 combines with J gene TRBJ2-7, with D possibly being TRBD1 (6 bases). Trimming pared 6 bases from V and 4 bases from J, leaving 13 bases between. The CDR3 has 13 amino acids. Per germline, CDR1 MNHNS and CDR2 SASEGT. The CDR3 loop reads CASRYRDSYEQYF. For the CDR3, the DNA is TGTGCCAGCAGATACAGGGATTCTTACGAGCAGTACTTC.

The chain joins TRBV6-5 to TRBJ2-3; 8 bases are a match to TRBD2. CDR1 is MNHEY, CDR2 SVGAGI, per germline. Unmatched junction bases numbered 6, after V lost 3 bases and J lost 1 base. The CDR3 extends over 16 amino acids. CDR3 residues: CASSYPPGGGTDTQYF. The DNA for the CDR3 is TGTGCCAGCAGTTATCCTCCGGGAGGGGGCACAGATACGCAGTATTTT.

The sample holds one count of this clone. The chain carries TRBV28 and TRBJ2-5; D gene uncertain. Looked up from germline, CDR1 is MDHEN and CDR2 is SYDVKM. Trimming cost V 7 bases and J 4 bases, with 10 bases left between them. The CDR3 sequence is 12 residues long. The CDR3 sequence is CASTLGGETQYF. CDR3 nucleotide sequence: TGTGCCAGCACCCTGGGTGGAGAGACCCAGTACTTC.

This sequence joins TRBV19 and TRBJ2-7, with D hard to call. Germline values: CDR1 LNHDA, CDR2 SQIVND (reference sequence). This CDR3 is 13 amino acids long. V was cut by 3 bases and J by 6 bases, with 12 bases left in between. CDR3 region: CASSMSRGGEQYF. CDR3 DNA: TGTGCCAGTAGTATGTCCCGCGGCGGCGAGCAGTACTTC.

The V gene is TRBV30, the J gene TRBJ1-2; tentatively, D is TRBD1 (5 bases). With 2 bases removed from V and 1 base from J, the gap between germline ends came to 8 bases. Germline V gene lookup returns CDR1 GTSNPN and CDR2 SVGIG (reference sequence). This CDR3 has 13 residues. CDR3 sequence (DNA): TGTGCCTGGAGTCCAGGGATTAACTATGGCTACACCTTC. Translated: CAWSPGINYGYTF.

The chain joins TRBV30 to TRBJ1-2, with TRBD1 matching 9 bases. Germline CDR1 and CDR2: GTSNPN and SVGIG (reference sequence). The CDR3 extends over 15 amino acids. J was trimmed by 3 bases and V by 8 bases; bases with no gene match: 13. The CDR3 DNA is TGTGCCGGGTCCGGGACAGGGTCGGAGGACTATGGCTACACCTTC. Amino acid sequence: CAGSGTGSEDYGYTF.

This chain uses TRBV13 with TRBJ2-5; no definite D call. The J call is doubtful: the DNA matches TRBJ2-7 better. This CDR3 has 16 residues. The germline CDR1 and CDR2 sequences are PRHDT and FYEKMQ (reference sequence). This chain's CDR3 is CASSLFLAGFTYEQYF. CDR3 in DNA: TGTGCCAGCAGCTTATTTCTGGCCGGTTTCACCTACGAGCAGTACTTC.

The CDR3 loop reads CASSLAGLAGGETQYF. The CDR3 region has the DNA TGTGCCAGCAGCTTAGCGGGACTAGCGGGAGGAGAGACCCAGTACTTC. This chain joins TRBV7-6 and TRBJ2-5; 15 positions match TRBD2. After removal of 0 bases from V and 4 bases from J, the junction contained 0 bases not matched to a gene. The CDR3 is 16 residues long. CDR1 and CDR2 from the germline V gene are SGHVS and FNYEAQ.

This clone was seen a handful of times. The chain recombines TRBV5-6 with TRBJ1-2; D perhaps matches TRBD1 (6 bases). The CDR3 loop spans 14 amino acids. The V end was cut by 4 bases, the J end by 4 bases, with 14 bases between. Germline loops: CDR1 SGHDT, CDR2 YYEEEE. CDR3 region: CASSELRGGYGYTF. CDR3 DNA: TGTGCCAGCAGCGAGCTCAGGGGTGGCTATGGCTACACCTTC.

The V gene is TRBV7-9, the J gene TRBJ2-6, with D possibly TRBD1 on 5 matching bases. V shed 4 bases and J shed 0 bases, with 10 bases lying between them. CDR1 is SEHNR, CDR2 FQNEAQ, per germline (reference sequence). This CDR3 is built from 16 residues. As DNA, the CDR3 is TGTGCCAGCAGCTCCACAGGAAACTCTGGGGCCAACGTCCTGACTTTC. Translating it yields CASSSTGNSGANVLTF.

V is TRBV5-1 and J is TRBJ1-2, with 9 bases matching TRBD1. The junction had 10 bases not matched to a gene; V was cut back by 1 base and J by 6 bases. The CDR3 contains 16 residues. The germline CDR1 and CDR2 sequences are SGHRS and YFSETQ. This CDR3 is CASSLYRDRVPNGYTF. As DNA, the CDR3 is TGCGCCAGCAGCTTGTACCGGGACAGGGTGCCGAATGGCTACACCTTC.

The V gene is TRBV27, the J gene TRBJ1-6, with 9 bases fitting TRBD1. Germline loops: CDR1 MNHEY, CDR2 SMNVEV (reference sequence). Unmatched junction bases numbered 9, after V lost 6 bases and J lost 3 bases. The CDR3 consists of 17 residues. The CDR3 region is CASSDGTGPSYNSPLHF. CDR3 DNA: TGTGCCAGCAGCGACGGGACAGGGCCGAGCTATAATTCACCCCTCCACTTT.

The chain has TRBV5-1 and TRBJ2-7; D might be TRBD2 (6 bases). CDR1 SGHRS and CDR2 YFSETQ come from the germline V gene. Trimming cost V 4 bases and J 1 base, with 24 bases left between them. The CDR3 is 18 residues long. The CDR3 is CASSLSPGVIVGSYEQYF. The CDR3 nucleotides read TGCGCCAGCAGCCTAAGTCCGGGAGTCATCGTTGGGTCCTACGAGCAGTACTTC.

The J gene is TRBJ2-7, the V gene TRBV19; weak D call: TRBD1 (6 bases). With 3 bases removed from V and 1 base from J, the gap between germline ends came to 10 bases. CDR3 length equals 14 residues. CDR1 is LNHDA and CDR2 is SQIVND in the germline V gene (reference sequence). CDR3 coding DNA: TGTGCCAGTAGTATCCGACAGGTTTCCTACGAGCAGTACTTC. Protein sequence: CASSIRQVSYEQYF.

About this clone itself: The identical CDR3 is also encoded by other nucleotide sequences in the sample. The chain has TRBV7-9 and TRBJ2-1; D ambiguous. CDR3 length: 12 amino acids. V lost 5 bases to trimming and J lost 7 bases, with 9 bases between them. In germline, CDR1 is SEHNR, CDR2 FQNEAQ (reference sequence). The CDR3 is CASSLRPNEQFF. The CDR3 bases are TGTGCCAGCAGCCTGCGCCCTAATGAGCAGTTCTTC.

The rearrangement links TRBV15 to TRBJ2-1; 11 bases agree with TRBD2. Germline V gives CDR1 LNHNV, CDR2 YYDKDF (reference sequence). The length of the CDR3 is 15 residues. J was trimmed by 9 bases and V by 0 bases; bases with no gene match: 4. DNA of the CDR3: TGTGCCACCAGCAGAGATCGGGGGACTAGCGGTGAGCAGTTCTTC. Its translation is CATSRDRGTSGEQFF.